This TCR beta chain was found in a study of CD8 T cells in Susac syndrome. Turning to the study itself: There were about six sequenced Susac syndrome patients with active disease and roughly 8 in remission.

CD8+ and CD4+ T cells from blood underwent TCR beta sequencing, which was carried out in a high-throughput format. Random hexamers were used to reverse transcribe an amount of roughly 0.45 to 1 ug RNA. TCRdb processed the immunoSEQ multiplex PCR reads anew with MiXCR; each CDR3 protein has one entry. The sample shows around 130,000 distinct CDR3 sequences, 85% to 95% of them seen only once. The V end lost 3 bases, the J end lost 7 bases, and 10 bases lay between the germline ends. There are 14 residues in the CDR3. Germline V gene data show CDR1 as SEHNR and CDR2 as FQNEAQ (reference sequence). Sequenced input: CD8+ T cells from PBMCs. The receptor's source is a human donor with Susac syndrome. The rearrangement joins TRBV7-9 to TRBJ1-6; TRBD1 is a possible D gene (5 bases). CDR3 sequence: CASSFRDGNSPLHF. In DNA, the CDR3 is TGTGCCAGCAGCTTCCGGGACGGAAATTCACCCCTCCACTTT.